The T cell receptor (beta chain) under discussion was sequenced for a study of tumor-infiltrating lymphocytes in oesophageal squamous cell carcinoma (dated by TCRdb to 2016 to 2017). The germline V gene provides CDR1 MNHGY and CDR2 SAAAGT. V loses 7 bases of germline sequence and J loses 5 bases, and the interval between the two ends is 19 bases. The CDR3 holds 15 amino acids from the cysteine to the phenylalanine. The CDR3 DNA has 45 bases and is translated from base 1. As concerns this clonotype: This receptor's antigen is unknown. No base qualities exist here, and no much larger clone lies one base off it.

Libraries were built with PCR. The sequencer was an Illumina HiSeq 2000. The raw public reads went through TCRdb reprocessing: fastp at Q25, MiXCR clone calling, in-frame beta chains kept. One record per CDR3 amino acid sequence lists the most common genes and DNA. Counted in this sample were under 9,500 distinct CDR3 sequences; about 70% of them appeared once. More than 35% of the sample is held by the ten biggest clonotypes. This receptor chain uses TRBV6-8 and TRBJ2-3; TRBD1 could be the D gene, as 6 bases match. This TCR was recovered from a female donor with esophageal squamous cell carcinoma. Material: esophageal tumor tissue. The CDR3: CASTQQGNRRDTQYF. The DNA reads TGTGCCAGCACCCAACAGGGAAATCGGAGAGATACGCAGTATTTT.